The entry below gives a single TCR beta chain sequence along with its context. Its specific antigen is unknown. Base-call qualities are not available, and no considerably larger clone is one nucleotide away. The sample is drawn from a study of OX40 agonist ivuxolimab in advanced cancers. Notes on the research overall: Ivuxolimab, which targeted the costimulatory receptor OX40 (CD134), was an agonistic, fully human IgG2 monoclonal antibody. Among the approximately 50 dose-escalation patients, approximately 20 had hepatocellular carcinoma, approximately 15 melanoma, 9 renal cell carcinoma and 9 head and neck cancer. In the dose-escalation cohort, 82.7% of patients were male, and the mean age was roughly 60 years, with a range of about 23 to 90. Prior anti-PD-1, anti-PD-L1 or anti-CTLA-4 therapy was permitted, and checkpoint inhibitors had been received by about 37% of dose-escalation patients. Peripheral TCRbeta sequencing was intended to test whether TCR sequence diversity was altered and clonal T-cell expansion was caused by ivuxolimab. The paper reports the monotherapy dose-escalation portion (N of about 54 patients) of the phase I ivuxolimab trial. Intravenous ivuxolimab was administered to patients every 2 weeks at six dose levels: 0.01, 0.1, 0.3, 1.5, 3 and 10 mg/kg. Three dose-escalation patients achieved partial responses, one with hepatocellular carcinoma and two with cutaneous melanoma. Study-wide findings and limitations: Low levels of normalized T-cell clonal expansion were also seen in some nonresponding patients. Partial responders in the 0.1-3.0 mg/kg groups had among the lowest normalized peripheral clonal expansion, especially among CD8+ T cells. After ivuxolimab, more expanded clones were found on average in CD8+ T cells than in CD4+ T cells. At doses from 0.1 to 3.0 mg/kg, clonal expansion was seen in both CD4+ and CD8+ blood T cells between baseline and week 6. Which antigens the clonally expanded peripheral T cells were specific for was not determined.

To sequence the TCRbeta CDR3 region, genomic DNA was isolated from the sorted cells. The immunoSEQ Assay was used for sequencing of TCRbeta CDR3 regions. The table comes from immuneACCESS by way of TCRdb, which keeps in-frame sequences with V and J called. Part of the clones is missing from these tables; in studies checked, under half for an unresolved V gene and the rest for unknown reasons. Present in this sample are approximately 15,000 clones, just under 80% of which were seen just once. 20% to 30% of the sample comes from the top ten. In the germline V gene (reference sequence), CDR1 corresponds to SGHKS and CDR2 to YYEKEE. Trimmed from V: 4 bases; trimmed from J: 3 bases; junction bases lacking a gene match: 6. Including the terminal cysteine and phenylalanine, the CDR3 comprises 14 residues. Only the CDR3 portion is preserved as DNA: 42 bases, with reading frame beginning at the first base.

The trial excluded patients who had a history of autoimmune disease or who were on systemic immunosuppression. Peripheral blood for TCR sequencing was drawn from every dose cohort at baseline, at cycle 4 day 1 and at cycle 7 day 1. Samples were obtained from an open-label, multicenter, first-in-human phase I dose-escalation trial of ivuxolimab. Adults with locally advanced or metastatic melanoma, renal cell, hepatocellular, or head and neck squamous cell carcinoma were enrolled in the trial. CD4+ and CD8+ T cells were sorted separately from peripheral blood before TCR sequencing. The clonotype was recovered from an adult with an advanced solid tumor such as melanoma, head and neck, liver or kidney cancer. The chain uses TRBV5-5 and TRBJ2-7; TRBD1 aligns with 8 central bases. The material was CD4+ or CD8+ T cells sorted from blood, obtained in a trial of the OX40 agonist ivuxolimab. CDR3 loop: CASSHRDRLYEQYF. The DNA reads TGTGCCAGCAGCCATAGGGACAGGCTCTACGAGCAGTACTTC.